Below are 28 T cell receptor beta chains sequenced from a single sample in a study of blood T cell repertoires in COVID-19. The repertoire was sequenced with immunoSEQ multiplex PCR; TCRdb's copy has only in-frame clones and lacks some. The sample shows 100,000 to 150,000 clones, nearly 90% of them seen only once. Sequences were obtained from peripheral blood. The receptors were gathered from a woman aged 80 or over with acute or convalescent COVID-19.

This clone came up once. The rearrangement links TRBV9 to TRBJ1-5, with 7 bases lining up with TRBD1. Trimming took 0 bases from V and 2 from J; bases not matched to a gene: 2. Germline CDR1 is SGDLS and CDR2 is YYNGEE. The CDR3 runs to 15 residues. The CDR3 sequence is CASSVDGQGNQPQHF. In DNA form, the CDR3 reads TGTGCCAGCAGCGTAGATGGACAGGGCAATCAGCCCCAGCATTTT.

This clone was seen once. The chain employs TRBV5-6 and TRBJ1-6; 7 nucleotides match TRBD1. The CDR3 extends over 17 amino acids. Germline-derived CDR1 and CDR2 are SGHDT and YYEEEE. V lost 1 base to trimming and J lost 7 bases; unmatched junction nucleotides: 11. The CDR3 sequence: CASSLPRGKRPNSPLHF. The DNA for the CDR3 is TGTGCCAGCAGCTTGCCCAGGGGGAAAAGGCCGAATTCACCCCTCCACTTT.

The rearrangement links TRBV4-3 to TRBJ1-1; unclear D gene. The V end was cut by 4 bases, the J end by 10 bases, with 19 bases between. Germline CDR1 LGHNA, CDR2 YSLEER. CDR3 length equals 14 residues. The CDR3 region is CASSLDHTTAGAFF. CDR3 coding DNA: TGCGCCAGCAGCCTAGATCACACGACCGCGGGAGCTTTCTTT.

The J gene is TRBJ2-4, the V gene TRBV19; 10 positions match TRBD2. V lost 5 bases to trimming and J lost 7 bases; unmatched junction nucleotides: 5. The CDR3 runs 14 residues. From germline, CDR1 is LNHDA and CDR2 SQIVND (reference sequence). CDR3 sequence reads: CASSFSGRRNIQYF. CDR3 bases: TGTGCCAGTAGTTTTAGCGGGAGGCGGAACATTCAGTACTTC.

V and J are TRBV12-3 or TRBV12-4 and TRBJ2-7; 12 bases fit TRBD1. Unmatched junction bases numbered 5, after V lost 6 bases and J lost 8 bases. CDR3 length: 13 residues. The CDR3 loop is CASRSRDRGQQYF. CDR3 nucleotide sequence: TGTGCCAGCAGGTCCCGGGACAGGGGGCAGCAGTACTTC.

The J gene is TRBJ2-5, the V gene TRBV29-1, with a tentative D call TRBD2 (5 bases). The CDR3 has 11 amino acids. Germline CDR1 SQVTM, CDR2 ANQGSEA. V was pared by 4 bases and J by 5 bases, with 8 bases between. CDR3 sequence reads: CSVGESETQYF. The CDR3 DNA reads as TGCAGCGTTGGGGAGTCGGAGACCCAGTACTTC.

The genes are TRBV3-1 (or the pseudogene TRBV3-2) and TRBJ2-1, with no clear D. Between the trimmed V and J ends, which lost 1 base and 4 bases, there was a span of 5 bases. CDR1 and CDR2 from the germline V gene are LGHDT and YNNKEL (reference sequence). This CDR3 has 13 amino acids. The CDR3 spells CASSQALYNEQFF. CDR3 DNA sequence: TGTGCCAGCAGCCAAGCCCTTTACAATGAGCAGTTCTTC.

This clone has a single count. The chain joins TRBV13 to TRBJ2-1, with D unresolved. This CDR3 region has 11 residues. Trimming removed 3 bases from V and 10 bases from J, with 7 bases in between. CDR1 is PRHDT, CDR2 FYEKMQ, per germline (reference sequence). The CDR3: CASSFRSEQFF. For the CDR3, the DNA is TGTGCCAGCAGCTTTCGGAGCGAGCAGTTCTTC.

The genes are TRBV5-1 and TRBJ1-2; D is ambiguous. Germline assignment: CDR1 SGHRS and CDR2 YFSETQ. V was cut by 2 bases and J by 4 bases, with 12 bases left in between. There are 14 residues in the CDR3. The CDR3 reads CASSLTEPVYGYTF. The CDR3 nucleotides are TGCGCCAGCAGCTTAACAGAACCGGTCTATGGCTACACCTTC.

The rearrangement joins TRBV19 to TRBJ1-2; D is unclear. The V gene lost 7 bases and the J gene lost 3 bases, with 21 bases spanning the gap. CDR1 is LNHDA and CDR2 is SQIVND in the germline V gene (reference sequence). CDR3 length: 16 residues. For the CDR3, the DNA is TGTGCCAGTACAACTCCCGAACGCGTTGGTCACTATGGCTACACCTTC. Protein sequence: CASTTPERVGHYGYTF.

The chain couples TRBV6-5 to TRBJ2-3; D is undetermined. Per germline, CDR1 MNHEY and CDR2 SVGAGI. V lost 6 bases to trimming and J lost 3 bases, with 7 bases between them. The CDR3 loop spans 12 amino acids. Here the CDR3 reads CASSLTTDTQYF. The CDR3 DNA follows: TGTGCCAGCAGCCTCACTACAGATACGCAGTATTTT.

The chain recombines TRBV9 with TRBJ2-7; 8 bases align to TRBD1. The CDR3 is made up of 16 amino acids. Losses at the gene ends were 3 bases for V and 3 bases for J; bases not matched to a gene: 11. Per germline, CDR1 SGDLS and CDR2 YYNGEE. CDR3 bases: TGTGCCAGCAGCGCCGGCCCGGGACAGGATATCTACGAGCAGTACTTC. Translated: CASSAGPGQDIYEQYF. Combining the CDR3 with reference TRBV9 and TRBJ2-7 gives the whole variable domain DSGVTQTPKHLITATGQRVTLRCSPRSGDLSVYWYQQSLDQGLQFLIQYYNGEERAKGNILERFSAQQFPDLHSELNLSSLELGDSALYFCASSAGPGQDIYEQYFGPGTRLTVT.

The CDR3 region is CASSFGSTGELFF. CDR3 DNA sequence: TGTGCCAGCAGTTTCGGGTCCACCGGGGAGCTGTTTTTT. The J gene is TRBJ2-2, the V gene TRBV28; D unclear. Germline CDR1 is MDHEN and CDR2 is SYDVKM. The V gene lost 3 bases and the J gene lost 4 bases, with 6 bases spanning the gap. The CDR3 has 13 residues.

This clone occurred a few times. The chain links TRBV29-1 to TRBJ1-2, with TRBD1 matching over 8 bases. CDR1 is SQVTM and CDR2 is ANQGSEA in the germline V gene. J was trimmed by 4 bases and V by 7 bases; bases with no gene match: 5. The CDR3 extends over 12 amino acids. Written as DNA, the CDR3 is TGCAGCGGACAGGGGTTGGGCTATGGCTACACCTTC. Encoded protein: CSGQGLGYGYTF.

CDR3 bases: TGTGCCAGCAGTTACTGGGGAGGGAAGAGCAATCAGCCCCAGCATTTT. Translated, it gives CASSYWGGKSNQPQHF. The rearrangement uses TRBV28 and TRBJ1-5; unclear D gene. Germline values: CDR1 MDHEN, CDR2 SYDVKM. The CDR3 has 16 residues. V was clipped by 4 bases and J by 1 base, with 14 bases between them.

This clone showed up just a few times. This chain links TRBV7-9 with TRBJ1-4; D is perhaps TRBD1 (5 bases). This CDR3 comprises 14 residues. CDR1 and CDR2 from the germline V gene are SEHNR and FQNEAQ (reference sequence). V shed 6 bases and J shed 8 bases, with 16 bases lying between them. The DNA for the CDR3 is TGTGCCAGCAGGGGGCAGGCCCGGGTAGAAAAACTGTTTTTT. This codes for CASRGQARVEKLFF. The full variable domain, completed using reference TRBV7-9 and TRBJ1-4, is DTGVSQNPRHKITKRGQNVTFRCDPISEHNRLYWYRQTLGQGPEFLTYFQNEAQLEKSRLLSDRFSAERPKGSFSTLEIQRTEQGDSAMYLCASRGQARVEKLFFGSGTQLSVL.

The V and J genes are TRBV7-2 and TRBJ2-1, with 8 bases that match TRBD1. V lost 1 base, J lost 7 bases, and 9 bases stayed unmatched. Germline CDR1 and CDR2: SGHTA and FQGNSA. The CDR3 length is 16 residues. CDR3 sequence (DNA): TGTGCCAGCAGCTTAGTCCCAGGGGGCATTTTAAATGAGCAGTTCTTC. Encoded protein: CASSLVPGGILNEQFF.

V and J are TRBV19 and TRBJ1-1; 9 bases align to TRBD1. Germline loops: CDR1 LNHDA, CDR2 SQIVND (reference sequence). J lost 7 bases, V lost 3 bases, and 3 bases had no gene match. The CDR3 length is 13 residues. The CDR3 loop is CASSMGQGFEAFF. In nucleotides, the CDR3 is TGTGCCAGTAGTATGGGACAGGGTTTTGAAGCTTTCTTT. The full variable domain, its missing parts supplied by reference TRBV19 and TRBJ1-1, is DGGITQSPKYLFRKEGQNVTLSCEQNLNHDAMYWYRQDPGQGLRLIYYSQIVNDFQKGDIAEGYSVSREKKESFPLTVTSAQKNPTAFYLCASSMGQGFEAFFGQGTRLTVV.

The CDR3 reads CASSQNRDRYYNEQFF. The CDR3 DNA follows: TGCGCCAGCAGTCAGAACCGGGACAGGTACTACAATGAGCAGTTCTTC. The chain has TRBV23-1 and TRBJ2-1; 8 bases are shared with TRBD1. Being an ORF, TRBV23-1 has a function that is uncertain. V trimming: 3 bases; J trimming: 3 bases; junction bases outside the gene matches: 7. The CDR3 runs to 16 residues.

The chain joins TRBV7-9 to TRBJ1-1; 7 bases align to TRBD1. CDR3 length: 15 amino acids. Germline CDR1 SEHNR, CDR2 FQNEAQ (reference sequence). V gave up 2 bases and J gave up 1 base; unmatched junction bases: 4. The CDR3 spells CASSLQTGTNTEAFF. The CDR3 DNA reads as TGTGCCAGCAGCTTACAGACAGGGACGAACACTGAAGCTTTCTTT.

This sequence joins TRBV11-2 and TRBJ1-5, with 9 bases that match TRBD1. The ends lost 5 bases at V and 2 bases at J; junction bases unmatched: 7. From germline, CDR1 is SGHAT and CDR2 FQNNGV. The CDR3 extends over 16 amino acids. The DNA of the CDR3 is TGTGCCAGCAGCCTAGGGGACAGGGTGGGCAATCAGCCCCAGCATTTT. Encoded protein: CASSLGDRVGNQPQHF.

V and J are TRBV15 and TRBJ1-3; D is perhaps TRBD1 (6 bases). Trimming cost V 6 bases and J 2 bases, with 8 bases left between them. CDR1 is LNHNV and CDR2 is YYDKDF in the germline V gene (reference sequence). The CDR3 runs to 13 residues. CDR3 in DNA: TGTGCCACCAGATGGGGGCCTGGAAACACCATATATTTT. This gives the protein CATRWGPGNTIYF.

The V and J genes are TRBV18 and TRBJ2-7; possibly TRBD1 for D (6 bases). This CDR3 is 15 amino acids long. V lost 3 bases and J 1 base, leaving 13 bases between the germline ends. Germline V gives CDR1 KGHSH, CDR2 LQKENI. CDR3 residues: CASSPRDIRSYEQYF. As DNA, the CDR3 is TGTGCCAGCTCACCCCGGGACATCAGGTCCTACGAGCAGTACTTC.

The chain carries TRBV24-1 and TRBJ1-5, with D possibly being TRBD1 (6 bases). Trimming stripped 11 bases from V and 4 bases from J, with 11 bases between. The CDR3 extends over 12 amino acids. The V gene's germline CDR1 is KGHDR and CDR2 SFDVKD. Here the CDR3 reads CAIQQGNQPQHF. For the CDR3, the DNA is TGTGCCATCCAGCAGGGGAATCAGCCCCAGCATTTT.

The rearrangement uses TRBV18 and TRBJ1-5; tentative D call: TRBD1 (5 bases). CDR3 length: 16 residues. The V gene's germline CDR1 is KGHSH and CDR2 LQKENI. V lost 2 bases and J 7 bases, leaving 18 bases between the germline ends. The CDR3 sequence: CASSPATVLAGQPQHF. DNA of the CDR3: TGTGCCAGCTCACCAGCGACAGTTCTAGCGGGGCAGCCCCAGCATTTT.

The rearrangement uses TRBV7-6 and TRBJ2-7; TRBD1 is a possible D gene (5 bases). The CDR3 loop spans 14 amino acids. Trimming removed 5 bases at V and 1 base at J, with 12 bases between. Germline loops: CDR1 SGHVS, CDR2 FNYEAQ. CDR3 coding DNA: TGTGCCAGCAGCCCCCTCCAGGGATCCTACGAGCAGTACTTC. Translation gives CASSPLQGSYEQYF.

The V call is TRBV6-1, the J call TRBJ1-5; D is unclear. Trimming removed 3 bases from V and 0 bases from J, with 9 bases in between. Germline CDR1 and CDR2: MNHNS and SASEGT. This CDR3 region has 15 residues. CDR3 amino acids: CASSESPYSNQPQHF. The CDR3 DNA follows: TGTGCCAGCAGTGAGAGCCCATATAGCAATCAGCCCCAGCATTTT.

The chain uses TRBV5-1 and TRBJ2-7; 8 positions agree with TRBD2. CDR3 length equals 13 residues. Germline values: CDR1 SGHRS, CDR2 YFSETQ. With 2 bases clipped from V and 3 bases from J, the junction kept 1 base outside the gene matches. CDR3 loop: CASSFSGDYEQYF. The CDR3 DNA is TGCGCCAGCAGCTTTAGCGGGGACTACGAGCAGTACTTC.